The 12 T cell receptor beta chains reported below all come from one sample, sequenced in a study of molecular identifiers for immune sequencing clone quantification. Each CDR3 protein gets one entry after TCRdb re-called the PCR reads with MiXCR. The table lists roughly 630,000 distinct CDR3 sequences, 25% of them singletons. Sequenced sample: naive CD8+ T cells from blood, with Jurkat cell RNA spiked in. Subset noted: FACS-sorted CD8+CD4-CCR7+CD45RA+ naive T cells. The receptors stem from a human donor in good health. Some libraries in this study had Jurkat cell RNA spiked in.

This clonotype has a handful of counts. The chain combines TRBV12-3 or TRBV12-4 with TRBJ1-1; D is ambiguous. CDR3 length equals 12 residues. Trimming cost V 1 base and J 8 bases, with 8 bases left between them. The CDR3 sequence is CASSLVYGEAFF. The DNA for the CDR3 is TGTGCCAGCAGTTTAGTCTACGGGGAAGCTTTCTTT.

This clonotype was seen a handful of times. The chain links TRBV27 to TRBJ2-5, with 8 bases fitting TRBD1. CDR3 length: 15 residues. V gave up 1 base and J gave up 5 bases; unmatched junction bases: 6. In germline, CDR1 is MNHEY, CDR2 SMNVEV (reference sequence). The DNA of the CDR3 is TGTGCCAGCAGTTTATTTGGGCAGGGGGCCGAGACCCAGTACTTC. Translation gives CASSLFGQGAETQYF.

This clonotype was picked up a small number of times. This chain uses TRBV5-1 with TRBJ2-2; TRBD2 aligns across 14 bases. Germline V gene sequence: CDR1 SGHRS, CDR2 YFSETQ. V lost 4 bases to trimming and J lost 4 bases; unmatched junction nucleotides: 9. The CDR3 loop spans 18 amino acids. CDR3 sequence: CASSGGTSGSHGTGELFF. As DNA, the CDR3 is TGCGCCAGCAGCGGAGGGACTAGCGGGAGTCACGGCACCGGGGAGCTGTTTTTT.

This clonotype has just one count. An end of the junction differs from the germline gene, which may be a read error. The chain uses TRBV28 and TRBJ2-7, with 7 bases fitting TRBD2. The germline gives CDR1 MDHEN, CDR2 SYDVKM. The CDR3 is made up of 19 amino acids. The CDR3 loop reads CVSNFSLGLAVTAGYEQYF. The CDR3 DNA is TGTGTCAGCAATTTCTCCCTCGGGCTAGCGGTAACCGCGGGCTACGAGCAGTACTTC.

This clonotype was detected only a few times. The chain combines TRBV5-4 with TRBJ2-3; tentative D call: TRBD2 (5 bases). CDR3 size: 15 residues. Looked up from germline, CDR1 is SGHNT and CDR2 is YYREEE (reference sequence). V was trimmed by 6 bases and J by 4 bases, leaving 18 bases between them. The CDR3 DNA sequence: TGTGCCAGCACAATTAAGGGAGTGTTAGCAGATACGCAGTATTTT. Protein: CASTIKGVLADTQYF. The full variable domain, in which reference TRBV5-4 and TRBJ2-3 provide the parts outside the CDR3, is ETGVTQSPTHLIKTRGQQVTLRCSSQSGHNTVSWYQQALGQGPQFIFQYYREEENGRGNFPPRFSGLQFPNYSSELNVNALELDDSALYLCASTIKGVLADTQYFGPGTRLTVL.

In its sample, this clonotype was seen a few times. The chain carries TRBV11-2 and TRBJ1-4; TRBD1 matches at 8 bases. The V and J ends lost 7 bases and 7 bases, in that order; junction bases with no gene match: 8. This CDR3 region has 14 residues. Germline V CDR1 and CDR2: SGHAT, FQNNGV. The DNA for the CDR3 is TGTGCCAGCACCACGGACAGGGAGACTGAAAAACTGTTTTTT. Encoded protein: CASTTDRETEKLFF. Based on the CDR3 plus reference TRBV11-2 and TRBJ1-4, the full variable domain is EAGVAQSPRYKIIEKRQSVAFWCNPISGHATLYWYQQILGQGPKLLIQFQNNGVVDDSQLPKDRFSAERLKGVDSTLKIQPAKLEDSAVYLCASTTDRETEKLFFGSGTQLSVL.

About this clonotype: A much larger clone lies a single base off, so this may be a read error. V and J are TRBV7-9 and TRBJ2-5; D gene ambiguous. The germline CDR1 and CDR2 sequences are SEHNR and FQNEAQ (reference sequence). This CDR3 is built from 13 residues. The CDR3 DNA sequence: TGTACCACCCGCAAGAGCCTCGAAGAGACCCAGTACTTC. It specifies CTTRKSLEETQYF.

This clonotype showed up just a few times. The chain has TRBV3-1 and TRBJ2-7, with no clear D. V lost 2 bases and J 5 bases, leaving 16 bases between the germline ends. This CDR3 spans 15 amino acids. Germline CDR1 is LGHDT and CDR2 is YNNKEL (reference sequence). As DNA, the CDR3 is TGTGCCAGCAGCCAATCTATTGGTATGAACCACGAGCAGTACTTC. It translates to CASSQSIGMNHEQYF.

This clonotype has a handful of counts. The junction differs from germline at one of its ends, possibly a read error. J is TRBJ2-5 and V is TRBV3-1, with D uncertain. The length of the CDR3 is 11 residues. Per germline, CDR1 LGHDT and CDR2 YNNKEL (reference sequence). CDR3 loop: CTSSHSETQYF. CDR3 coding DNA: TGTACCAGCAGCCATTCAGAGACCCAGTACTTC.

Concerning this clonotype itself: An end of the junction differs from the germline gene, which may be a read error. The chain joins TRBV28 to TRBJ1-4; D not resolved. Per germline, CDR1 MDHEN and CDR2 SYDVKM. This CDR3 has 15 residues. CDR3 loop: CVSSPPQSLGEKLFF. CDR3 sequence (DNA): TGTGTCAGCAGTCCCCCCCAATCCCTCGGGGAAAAACTGTTTTTT.

The CDR3 DNA follows: TGTGCCACCAGTGACCCGATCAGTGCTAGCACAGATACGCAGTATTTT. It translates to CATSDPISASTDTQYF. The chain couples TRBV24-1 to TRBJ2-3; D not certain. This CDR3 is 16 amino acids long. Germline lookup yields CDR1 KGHDR and CDR2 SFDVKD. Trimming left V 4 bases short and J 0 bases short, with 13 bases between.

In this sample, this clonotype turned up many times. The gene calls are TRBV12-3 or TRBV12-4 and TRBJ2-2; the D gene could be TRBD1 or TRBD2 (5 bases each). CDR3 size: 14 residues. V lost 6 bases and J lost 7, with 15 bases in between. The CDR3 is CASRSSWDVGELFF. In DNA form, the CDR3 reads TGTGCCAGCAGGTCATCGTGGGACGTCGGGGAGCTGTTTTTT.